One and the same sample provided the 22 T cell receptor beta chains below, sequenced in a study of T cells expressing NK-cell markers. Each CDR3 protein gets one entry in TCRdb, which reprocessed the 5' RACE reads and gives no DNA. This sample's table reports 550,000 to 600,000 distinct CDR3 sequences. The sequencing input was blood T cells: a sorted CD56 or NKG2C T cell subset, CD4+ or CD8+ T cells, or bulk PBMC T cells (not recorded which). The source is a man aged 18 to 30 in good health.

The chain carries TRBV20-1 and TRBJ1-5; as DNA is missing, the TRBD1 call by TCRdb cannot be tested. Germline V gene data show CDR1 as DFQATT and CDR2 as SNEGSKA (reference sequence). The CDR3 spans 14 residues. CDR3 region: CRCTGTEGSQPQHF.

The chain uses TRBV6-5 and TRBJ2-1; TCRdb's D gene call, TRBD1, goes unchecked for lack of DNA. Germline V gives CDR1 MNHEY, CDR2 SVGAGI. There are 14 residues in the CDR3. CDR3 region: CASRLTGGGYEQFF.

V is TRBV5-6 and J is TRBJ2-4; TCRdb indicates TRBD1, and absent DNA this call remains unverified. CDR1 SGHDT and CDR2 YYEEEE come from the germline V gene. CDR3 size: 15 residues. This CDR3 reads CASSTLGSVKNIQYF.

J is TRBJ1-5 and V is TRBV5-5. There are 14 residues in the CDR3. Germline V gene data show CDR1 as SGHKS and CDR2 as YYEKEE (reference sequence). The CDR3 sequence is CASSGDGSNQPQHF.

This chain joins TRBV7-9 and TRBJ2-4; there is no DNA to check the TCRdb D call of TRBD2. From germline, CDR1 is SEHNR and CDR2 FQNEAQ (reference sequence). The CDR3 is 15 residues long. CDR3 region: CASSPRGLVENIQYF.

The chain employs TRBV5-1 and TRBJ2-3; TCRdb names TRBD2, which stays unverified in the absence of DNA. The CDR3 is made up of 16 amino acids. Germline values: CDR1 SGHRS, CDR2 YFSETQ. The chain's CDR3 is CASSRTSATSTDTQYF.

The rearrangement joins TRBV24-1 to TRBJ2-5; the D gene TCRdb calls, TRBD1, cannot be checked with no DNA. This CDR3 contains 16 residues. From germline, CDR1 is KGHDR and CDR2 SFDVKD. CDR3 sequence reads: CATSDLTGGQQETQYF.

The chain has TRBV5-6 and TRBJ2-5. CDR3 length equals 14 residues. CDR1 is SGHDT, CDR2 YYEEEE, per germline. The CDR3 sequence is CASSLDTSQETQYF.

The genes are TRBV27 and TRBJ1-2; the TCRdb call, TRBD1, lacks DNA for checking. CDR3 size: 15 residues. From germline, CDR1 is MNHEY and CDR2 SMNVEV (reference sequence). The CDR3 loop reads CASSSPGTGVNGYTF.

This chain links TRBV19 with TRBJ2-3; TCRdb returns TRBD1, unconfirmable since there is no DNA. The CDR3 loop spans 17 amino acids. From germline, CDR1 is LNHDA and CDR2 SQIVND (reference sequence). The CDR3 is CATTLTSGQGVPDTQYF.

This chain connects TRBV27 to TRBJ2-1; TCRdb gives TRBD1 as the D gene, but with no DNA this cannot be confirmed. This CDR3 is built from 18 residues. Germline loops: CDR1 MNHEY, CDR2 SMNVEV (reference sequence). The CDR3 is CASSLRSGGANAYNEQFF.

The chain joins TRBV29-1 to TRBJ2-5; TCRdb picks TRBD1, but there is no DNA to check that call. CDR3 length: 12 residues. The germline V gene encodes CDR1 SQVTM and CDR2 ANQGSEA. CDR3 residues: CSVVQGQETQYF.

The V and J genes are TRBV15 and TRBJ2-3. The CDR3 totals 12 residues. Germline lookup yields CDR1 LNHNV and CDR2 YYDKDF (reference sequence). The CDR3 sequence is CATKSGTDTQYF.

The gene calls are TRBV20-1 and TRBJ2-7. CDR1 and CDR2 from the germline V gene are DFQATT and SNEGSKA (reference sequence). The CDR3 totals 12 residues. The CDR3 loop reads CSAKLQEYEQYF.

The chain uses TRBV7-9 and TRBJ2-5. The CDR3 is made up of 13 amino acids. Germline V gene lookup returns CDR1 SEHNR and CDR2 FQNEAQ (reference sequence). This CDR3 is CASRTGLGETQYF.

The rearrangement uses TRBV4-1 and TRBJ1-5; there is no DNA to check the TCRdb D call of TRBD1. CDR1 is MGHRA and CDR2 is YSYEKL in the germline V gene. The CDR3 has 13 amino acids. The CDR3 sequence is CASSVNRVQPQHF.

The gene calls are TRBV12-3 or TRBV12-4 and TRBJ2-2. The CDR3 loop spans 14 amino acids. This CDR3 reads CASINLVDTGELFF.

The J gene is TRBJ1-1, the V gene TRBV29-1; there is no DNA to check the TCRdb D call of TRBD1. The germline gives CDR1 SQVTM, CDR2 ANQGSEA. The CDR3 loop spans 18 amino acids. This CDR3 reads CSVVYFSVDGGTNTEAFF.

The gene calls are TRBV20-1 and TRBJ2-2; there is no DNA to check the TCRdb D call of TRBD1. The CDR3 runs to 16 residues. CDR1 is DFQATT, CDR2 SNEGSKA, per germline (reference sequence). The CDR3 loop is CSAPLGGFANTGELFF.

This chain links TRBV12-3 or TRBV12-4 with TRBJ1-1; the D call from TCRdb, TRBD1, cannot be confirmed without DNA. The CDR3 totals 14 residues. The CDR3 loop reads CASSRDGGNTEAFF.

The V call is TRBV5-8, the J call TRBJ2-2. The CDR3 is 13 residues long. Germline V gene lookup returns CDR1 SGHTS and CDR2 YDEGEE. The CDR3: CASSTRKSGELFF.

The V and J genes are TRBV20-1 and TRBJ2-3; TCRdb designates TRBD2, a call that cannot be tested without DNA. In germline, CDR1 is DFQATT, CDR2 SNEGSKA (reference sequence). The CDR3 length is 18 residues. Here the CDR3 reads CSARRPGLAGPSTDTQYF.